The 25 T cell receptor beta chains given below trace back to one sample, sequenced in a study of CD8 T cells in ankylosing spondylitis. Using its own MiXCR run on the 5' RACE reads, TCRdb lists one record per CDR3 protein. The sample has tens of thousands of distinct CDR3 sequences; roughly 6.2% are singletons. What was sequenced was synovial fluid, either unsorted or a sorted T cell fraction (not recorded which). Receptors originate from a male donor with ankylosing spondylitis.

In this sample, this clonotype is medium-sized (0.01 to 0.1%). J is TRBJ2-2 and V is TRBV5-5; D is possibly TRBD1 or TRBD2 (7 bases each). CDR3 size: 16 residues. V lost 3 bases and J lost 3, with 15 bases in between. Germline V gene lookup returns CDR1 SGHKS and CDR2 YYEKEE (reference sequence). The CDR3 DNA follows: TGTGCCAGCAGCTCCAGGGGAGGGGGCGACACCGGGGAGCTGTTTTTT. This encodes CASSSRGGGDTGELFF. The full variable domain, in which reference TRBV5-5 and TRBJ2-2 provide the parts outside the CDR3, is DAGVTQSPTHLIKTRGQQVTLRCSPISGHKSVSWYQQVLGQGPQFIFQYYEKEERGRGNFPDRFSARQFPNYSSELNVNALLLGDSALYLCASSSRGGGDTGELFFGEGSRLTVL.

This clonotype was detected a few times. In DNA form, the CDR3 reads TGTGCCAGCAGGCCGGCGGGCAGGGGATCCTACGAGCAGTACTTC. Translating it yields CASRPAGRGSYEQYF. This sequence joins TRBV2 and TRBJ2-7; a possible D gene is TRBD1 (6 bases). V lost 6 bases to trimming and J lost 1 base, with 16 bases between them. The germline V gene encodes CDR1 SNHLY and CDR2 FYNNEI. The CDR3 length is 15 residues.

The V and J genes are TRBV27 and TRBJ2-5, with 8 bases identical to TRBD1. Germline V CDR1 and CDR2: MNHEY, SMNVEV (reference sequence). V trimming: 3 bases; J trimming: 5 bases; junction bases outside the gene matches: 5. The length of the CDR3 is 14 residues. The chain's CDR3 is CASSFGRGLETQYF. The DNA for the CDR3 is TGTGCCAGCAGTTTCGGCAGGGGGCTGGAGACCCAGTACTTC.

The V and J genes are TRBV30 and TRBJ2-1; D gene ambiguous. Per germline, CDR1 GTSNPN and CDR2 SVGIG (reference sequence). The CDR3 has 10 amino acids. The ends were cut back, 4 bases at V and 8 bases at J, with 6 bases in the middle. CDR3 DNA sequence: TGTGCCTGGAAAAGGGATGAGCAGTTCTTC. It yields the protein CAWKRDEQFF.

The chain employs TRBV6-5 and TRBJ1-3, with TRBD1 as a possible D gene (5 bases). The V gene lost 2 bases and the J gene lost 4 bases, with 21 bases spanning the gap. CDR3 length: 18 amino acids. CDR1 is MNHEY and CDR2 is SVGAGI in the germline V gene. DNA of the CDR3: TGTGCCAGCAGTTACCTCGGGGGGATCGCACGAGAAGGAAACACCATATATTTT. Its protein product is CASSYLGGIAREGNTIYF.

This clonotype occurred many times. V usage is TRBV7-3 and J usage is TRBJ2-1; TRBD2 matches at 7 bases. Germline CDR1 is SGHTA and CDR2 is FQGTGA. V lost 8 bases and J lost 7; bases outside the gene matches: 11. CDR3 size: 14 residues. CDR3 residues: CASSLLAWGNEQFF. The CDR3 nucleotides are TGTGCCAGCTCCCTACTAGCGTGGGGTAATGAGCAGTTCTTC.

This clonotype was seen more than once but under ten times. The chain recombines TRBV5-5 with TRBJ2-7; D possibly matches TRBD1 or TRBD2 (6 bases each). V was pared by 6 bases and J by 0 bases, with 13 bases between. The CDR3 length is 14 residues. Looked up from germline, CDR1 is SGHKS and CDR2 is YYEKEE (reference sequence). CDR3 DNA: TGTGCCAGCACTAGAGGGGGGTACTCCTACGAGCAGTACTTC. Its translation: CASTRGGYSYEQYF. Looking up the rest from reference TRBV5-5 and TRBJ2-7 gives the full variable domain: DAGVTQSPTHLIKTRGQQVTLRCSPISGHKSVSWYQQVLGQGPQFIFQYYEKEERGRGNFPDRFSARQFPNYSSELNVNALLLGDSALYLCASTRGGYSYEQYFGPGTRLTVT.

This clonotype was seen once. This chain connects TRBV2 to TRBJ1-2; no definite D call. Trimming took 7 bases from V and 5 from J, leaving 17 bases between them. CDR3 length equals 14 residues. Germline V gene lookup returns CDR1 SNHLY and CDR2 FYNNEI. Here the CDR3 DNA reads TGTGCCAGCATCGGGTTGCAGGCCACTTATGGCTACACCTTC. Its translation is CASIGLQATYGYTF.

Only a few counts were recorded for this clonotype. This chain connects TRBV10-3 to TRBJ2-3; tentatively, D is TRBD1 or TRBD2 (5 bases each). V was clipped by 9 bases and J by 2 bases, with 9 bases between them. Germline CDR1 reads ENHRY; CDR2 reads SYGVKD. The CDR3 has 12 amino acids. The CDR3 DNA sequence: TGTGCCATTGGGGGTAACACAGATACGCAGTATTTT. Its protein is CAIGGNTDTQYF.

This clonotype showed up many times. This CDR3 reads CASSSLDEQFF. The DNA for the CDR3 is TGTGCCAGCAGCTCCCTGGATGAGCAGTTCTTC. The chain is built from TRBV7-9 and TRBJ2-1; D is unclear. CDR1 and CDR2 from the germline V gene are SEHNR and FQNEAQ (reference sequence). The V and J ends lost 4 bases and 8 bases respectively, with 6 bases between them. The CDR3 runs 11 residues.

The J gene is TRBJ2-3, the V gene TRBV19; D is undetermined. Germline assignment: CDR1 LNHDA and CDR2 SQIVND (reference sequence). The CDR3 loop spans 15 amino acids. V lost 3 bases and J lost 5, with 15 bases in between. This CDR3 is CASSISNNVGDTQYF. For the CDR3, the DNA is TGTGCCAGTAGTATTAGCAATAATGTGGGAGATACGCAGTATTTT.

The table lists this clonotype with many counts. V is TRBV6-1 and J is TRBJ2-1; 11 bases are a match to TRBD2. The germline V gene has CDR1 MNHNS and CDR2 SASEGT. The CDR3 contains 18 residues. The V gene end was trimmed by 4 bases and the J gene end by 5 bases; junction bases not matched to a gene: 13. The DNA of the CDR3 is TGTGCCAGCAGTGCACGACTAGCGGGAACACTTCAGAACAATGAGCAGTTCTTC. It encodes CASSARLAGTLQNNEQFF.

This clonotype showed up many times. The chain employs TRBV7-9 and TRBJ2-3; D is undetermined. The CDR3 has 12 residues. Germline values: CDR1 SEHNR, CDR2 FQNEAQ (reference sequence). The ends were cut back, 5 bases at V and 3 bases at J, with 6 bases in the middle. The CDR3 nucleotides read TGTGCCAGCAGCCAGGAAACAGATACGCAGTATTTT. Translating it yields CASSQETDTQYF. Full variable domain (outside the CDR3, taken from reference TRBV7-9 and TRBJ2-3): DTGVSQNPRHKITKRGQNVTFRCDPISEHNRLYWYRQTLGQGPEFLTYFQNEAQLEKSRLLSDRFSAERPKGSFSTLEIQRTEQGDSAMYLCASSQETDTQYFGPGTRLTVL.

This clonotype has at least ten counts. The chain employs TRBV5-1 and TRBJ2-7, with 7 bases matching TRBD2. The CDR3 totals 14 residues. Per germline, CDR1 SGHRS and CDR2 YFSETQ. V gave up 1 base and J gave up 4 bases; unmatched junction bases: 5. The CDR3 region is CASSLSGDQYEQYF. The DNA for the CDR3 is TGCGCCAGCAGCTTGAGCGGGGACCAATACGAGCAGTACTTC.

This clonotype was counted ten times or more. This sequence joins TRBV12-5 and TRBJ1-5; D might be TRBD1 (5 bases). From germline, CDR1 is LGHNT and CDR2 FRNRAP. The germline V and J ends were trimmed by 6 bases and 6 bases, with 15 bases remaining between them. This CDR3 has 14 residues. CDR3 in amino acids: CASGPGEASQPQHF. CDR3 DNA sequence: TGTGCTAGTGGCCCGGGGGAGGCTAGTCAGCCCCAGCATTTT.

This clonotype was counted ten times or more. The V gene is TRBV28, the J gene TRBJ1-5; D is unresolved. Germline CDR1 reads MDHEN; CDR2 reads SYDVKM. Trimming left V 2 bases short and J 7 bases short, with 12 bases between. The CDR3 extends over 14 amino acids. The DNA for the CDR3 is TGTGCCAGCAGTTTACCGACCCGCAGGCAGCCCCAGCATTTT. Amino acids: CASSLPTRRQPQHF.

The sample holds a few counts of this clonotype. This sequence joins TRBV3-1 and TRBJ2-1; maybe TRBD2 (7 bases). The CDR3 has 15 residues. V gave up 4 bases and J gave up 5 bases, with 15 bases separating them. Germline V gene data show CDR1 as LGHDT and CDR2 as YNNKEL (reference sequence). CDR3 bases: TGTGCCAGCAGCCTAAACCGGGGGGCCAACAATGAGCAGTTCTTC. This codes for CASSLNRGANNEQFF.

This clonotype was picked up many times. The chain is built from TRBV29-1 and TRBJ2-1, with 9 bases that match TRBD2. The CDR3 is 13 amino acids. Germline V gene data show CDR1 as SQVTM and CDR2 as ANQGSEA. Germline trimming cut 3 bases from V and 6 bases from J; bases unmatched to any gene: 3. In DNA form, the CDR3 reads TGCAGCGTTGATCCGACTAGCGGCAATGAGCAGTTCTTC. Translating it yields CSVDPTSGNEQFF.

This sequence joins TRBV20-1 and TRBJ2-1; D perhaps matches TRBD2 (6 bases). CDR3 size: 15 residues. Germline-derived CDR1 and CDR2 are DFQATT and SNEGSKA (reference sequence). Trimming pared 1 base from V and 2 bases from J, leaving 12 bases between. CDR3 sequence (DNA): TGCAGTGCTAGAGGCGGGACGGCAGCCTACAATGAGCAGTTCTTC. It specifies CSARGGTAAYNEQFF.

This chain links TRBV12-3 or TRBV12-4 with TRBJ1-1; D not certain. The CDR3 loop spans 12 amino acids. V shed 1 base and J shed 14 bases, with 14 bases lying between them. CDR3 sequence reads: CASSLENLPGFF. DNA for the CDR3: TGTGCCAGCAGTTTAGAAAACCTGCCTGGCTTCTTT.

CDR3 sequence: CASSTGWGPAYEQYF. Here the CDR3 DNA reads TGTGCCAGCAGCACCGGGTGGGGACCTGCATACGAGCAGTACTTC. The chain carries TRBV7-2 and TRBJ2-7; D possibly uses TRBD1 or TRBD2 (5 bases each). The CDR3 is made up of 15 amino acids. The germline V gene encodes CDR1 SGHTA and CDR2 FQGNSA. V was clipped by 5 bases and J by 4 bases, with 18 bases between them.

V and J are TRBV6-1 and TRBJ1-4, with D possibly matching TRBD1 (6 bases). V lost 2 bases and J 8 bases, leaving 12 bases between the germline ends. Germline CDR1 is MNHNS and CDR2 is SASEGT. The CDR3 is 14 amino acids. The CDR3 DNA sequence: TGTGCCAGCAGTGAATTGACAGGAGCAGAAAAACTGTTTTTT. Translated: CASSELTGAEKLFF.

This clonotype was seen repeatedly, ten times or more. The gene calls are TRBV5-1 and TRBJ1-6; the match to TRBD1 covers 7 bases. The germline CDR1 and CDR2 sequences are SGHRS and YFSETQ. The V segment lost 0 bases and the J segment 10 bases; nucleotides outside the gene matches: 4. This CDR3 region has 14 residues. The chain's CDR3 is CASSLETGESPLHF. The CDR3 DNA reads as TGCGCCAGCAGCTTGGAAACAGGGGAGTCACCCCTCCACTTT.

This clonotype was counted many times. The rearrangement joins TRBV11-3 to TRBJ2-7; perhaps D is TRBD1 or TRBD2 (5 bases each). Per the germline V gene, CDR1 is SGHNT and CDR2 is YENEEA. V was cut by 5 bases and J by 0 bases, with 11 bases left in between. The CDR3 is made up of 14 amino acids. This CDR3 is CASSPRDDSYEQYF. For the CDR3, the DNA is TGTGCCAGCAGCCCCCGGGACGACTCCTACGAGCAGTACTTC.

This clonotype showed up many times. V gene TRBV12-3 or TRBV12-4 combines with J gene TRBJ2-2; 8 nucleotides match TRBD2. The CDR3 runs 14 residues. V dropped 8 bases and J dropped 1; count of bases not matched to a gene: 3. The CDR3 coding sequence is TGTGCCAGCGACGGGAGGGAGAACACCGGGGAGCTGTTTTTT. Residues: CASDGRENTGELFF.